The 15 T cell receptor beta chains in this list originate from one sample, sequenced in a study of blood T cell repertoires in COVID-19. Assay: immunoSEQ multiplex PCR; the TCRdb copy retains only in-frame clones and omits some. The sample lists under 350,000 clones; 85% were seen once. Sequenced material: peripheral blood. The receptors were sampled from a human donor in a cohort sampled during active COVID-19.

The chain has TRBV6-4 and TRBJ1-5; possibly TRBD1 for D (5 bases). The CDR3 is made up of 14 amino acids. Germline V gene lookup returns CDR1 MRHNA and CDR2 SNTAGT. Trimming took off 6 bases at V and 6 bases at J, with 15 bases between the two ends. The CDR3 reads CASRQRGGTQPQHF. As DNA, the CDR3 is TGTGCCAGCAGACAACGGGGGGGGACTCAGCCCCAGCATTTT.

The V and J genes are TRBV11-2 and TRBJ2-1; a possible D gene is TRBD1 (6 bases). V was pared by 3 bases and J by 2 bases, with 14 bases between. This CDR3 has 16 amino acids. CDR1 is SGHAT and CDR2 is FQNNGV in the germline V gene. In DNA form, the CDR3 reads TGTGCCAGCAGCTTCGTTAGGACAGCCGCCTACAATGAGCAGTTCTTC. It encodes CASSFVRTAAYNEQFF.

This chain uses TRBV30 with TRBJ2-1, with a tentative D call TRBD1 (6 bases). The germline V and J ends were trimmed by 3 bases and 6 bases, with 21 bases remaining between them. CDR1 GTSNPN and CDR2 SVGIG come from the germline V gene (reference sequence). CDR3 length equals 16 residues. The CDR3 region has the DNA TGTGCCTGGAGGGTCTCCTGGGTGCTAGGGGGCAATGAGCAGTTCTTC. Translated: CAWRVSWVLGGNEQFF.

J is TRBJ1-5 and V is TRBV19; a possible D gene is TRBD1 (6 bases). Per the germline V gene, CDR1 is LNHDA and CDR2 is SQIVND (reference sequence). V shed 4 bases and J shed 1 base, with 11 bases lying between them. The CDR3 has 15 amino acids. This chain's CDR3 is CASSTTGGSNQPQHF. CDR3 DNA: TGTGCCAGTAGTACTACGGGGGGCAGCAATCAGCCCCAGCATTTT.

The chain is built from TRBV19 and TRBJ1-2; 8 positions match TRBD1. The germline V gene has CDR1 LNHDA and CDR2 SQIVND (reference sequence). This CDR3 is built from 15 residues. Trimming cost V 5 bases and J 3 bases; bases outside gene matches: 8. For the CDR3, the DNA is TGTGCCAGTAGTCCAAGGACAGGGATCCACTATGGCTACACCTTC. Protein sequence: CASSPRTGIHYGYTF.

This clone was observed a single time. This chain joins TRBV12-3 or TRBV12-4 and TRBJ2-7; perhaps TRBD1 as D (6 bases). V was pared by 6 bases and J by 3 bases, with 12 bases between. This CDR3 spans 13 amino acids. CDR3 amino acids: CASRRRQVYEQYF. The CDR3, as DNA: TGTGCCAGCAGAAGGAGACAGGTCTACGAGCAGTACTTC.

The V and J genes are TRBV2 and TRBJ1-2, with 7 bases identical to TRBD1. CDR1 SNHLY and CDR2 FYNNEI come from the germline V gene. V dropped 3 bases and J dropped 1; count of bases not matched to a gene: 2. The CDR3 is 14 amino acids. The CDR3 DNA follows: TGTGCCAGCAGTGACAGGGGGAGTAACTATGGCTACACCTTC. Translation gives CASSDRGSNYGYTF.

The V gene is TRBV6-1, the J gene TRBJ1-4; 9 bases align to TRBD1. The J segment lost 5 bases and the V segment lost 1 base, leaving 5 bases of the junction unmatched. This CDR3 has 16 amino acids. From germline, CDR1 is MNHNS and CDR2 SASEGT. The CDR3 loop reads CASSEEGQGINEKLFF. CDR3 DNA sequence: TGTGCCAGCAGTGAAGAGGGACAGGGAATAAATGAAAAACTGTTTTTT.

Remarks on this clone: Additional DNA sequences in this sample encode the identical CDR3. The CDR3 sequence: CSVAVQETQYF. CDR3 bases: TGCAGCGTGGCCGTCCAAGAGACCCAGTACTTC. V is TRBV29-1 and J is TRBJ2-5; D ambiguous. V dropped 6 bases and J dropped 1 base, with 6 bases sitting between them. CDR3 size: 11 residues. CDR1 is SQVTM and CDR2 is ANQGSEA in the germline V gene.

A few counts support this clone. The rearrangement links TRBV5-1 to TRBJ2-7; TRBD2 aligns across 11 bases. This CDR3 comprises 16 residues. The V and J ends lost 3 bases and 0 bases, in that order; junction bases with no gene match: 5. Germline V gene lookup returns CDR1 SGHRS and CDR2 YFSETQ. The CDR3 coding sequence is TGCGCCAGCAGCTCCCTAGCGGGGGGCACCTCCTACGAGCAGTACTTC. Protein: CASSSLAGGTSYEQYF.

V and J are TRBV5-1 and TRBJ1-4; no firm D call. This CDR3 contains 15 residues. V lost 0 bases and J lost 2, with 8 bases in between. CDR1 is SGHRS, CDR2 YFSETQ, per germline. The CDR3, as DNA: TGCGCCAGCAGCTTGGGGGAGATTACTAATGAAAAACTGTTTTTT. Its translation: CASSLGEITNEKLFF.

The V gene is TRBV9, the J gene TRBJ1-2; the match to TRBD1 covers 7 bases. The germline gives CDR1 SGDLS, CDR2 YYNGEE. V lost 4 bases, J lost 6 bases, and 9 bases stayed unmatched. The CDR3 loop spans 14 amino acids. CDR3 bases: TGTGCCAGCAGCTTGAGGACAGGTCCCGATGGCTACACCTTC. This sequence encodes CASSLRTGPDGYTF.

The V gene is TRBV6-5, the J gene TRBJ1-1; D ambiguous. Trimming removed 1 base at V and 1 base at J, with 7 bases between. CDR1 is MNHEY, CDR2 SVGAGI, per germline. This CDR3 comprises 14 residues. CDR3 protein: CASSYFLGNTEAFF. DNA of the CDR3: TGTGCCAGCAGTTACTTTCTCGGGAACACTGAAGCTTTCTTT.

V gene TRBV2 combines with J gene TRBJ1-1; no reliable D call. V lost 4 bases, J lost 5 bases, and 14 bases lay in between. Germline loops: CDR1 SNHLY, CDR2 FYNNEI. This CDR3 contains 14 residues. The CDR3 is CASSVPGFVTEAFF. The DNA for the CDR3 is TGTGCCAGCAGTGTACCCGGGTTTGTTACTGAAGCTTTCTTT.

The CDR3 region is CASSLTGGSSYNSPLHF. CDR3 DNA sequence: TGTGCCAGCAGTTTAACGGGGGGCAGCTCCTATAATTCACCCCTCCACTTT. This chain joins TRBV27 and TRBJ1-6, with D tentatively TRBD1 (6 bases). The CDR3 is 17 amino acids. In germline, CDR1 is MNHEY, CDR2 SMNVEV (reference sequence). V gave up 2 bases and J gave up 0 bases, with 11 bases separating them.